This T cell receptor beta chain was identified in a study of T cell responses to AZD1222 COVID-19 vaccine. Study context: Second doses were pooled across both intervals (about 4 or about 12 weeks). Overall study findings and caveats: A rise in Spike-specific TCR breadth and depth followed two AZD1222 doses. No day 14 peak samples; only post-peak repertoires were characterized.

CDR3 size: 13 residues. Germline V gene data show CDR1 as SGDLS and CDR2 as YYNGEE. V gave up 0 bases and J gave up 6 bases, with 9 bases separating them. On this clone itself: No antigen is known for it.

Assay used: immunoSEQ multiplex PCR; TCRdb lists only in-frame clones, some missing. The sample lists 25,000 to 35,000 clones; over 90% were seen once. The receptor was derived from an adult in good health. The source material was peripheral blood, sampled on day 0 of AZD1222 vaccination. This chain joins TRBV9 and TRBJ1-1; tentatively, D is TRBD1 (5 bases). CDR3: CASSVGGVAEAFF. CDR3 bases: TGTGCCAGCAGCGTAGGGGGGGTGGCTGAAGCTTTCTTT.